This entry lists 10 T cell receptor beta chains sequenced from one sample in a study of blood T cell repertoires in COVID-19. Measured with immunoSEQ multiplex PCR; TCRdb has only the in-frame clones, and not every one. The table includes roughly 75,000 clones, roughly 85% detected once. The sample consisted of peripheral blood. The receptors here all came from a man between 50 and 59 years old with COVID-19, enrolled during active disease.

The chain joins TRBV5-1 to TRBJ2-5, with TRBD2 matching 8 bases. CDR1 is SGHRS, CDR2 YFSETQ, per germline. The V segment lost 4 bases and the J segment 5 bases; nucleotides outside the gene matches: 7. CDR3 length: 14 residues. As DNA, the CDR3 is TGCGCCAGCAGCCAAGCGGGAGTGGGGGAGACCCAGTACTTC. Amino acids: CASSQAGVGETQYF.

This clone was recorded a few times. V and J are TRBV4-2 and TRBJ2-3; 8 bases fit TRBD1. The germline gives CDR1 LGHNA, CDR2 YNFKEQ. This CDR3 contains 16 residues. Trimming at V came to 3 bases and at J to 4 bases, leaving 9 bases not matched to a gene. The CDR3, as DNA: TGTGCCAGCAGCCACACCGGGACAGGTCGGGCAGATACGCAGTATTTT. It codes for CASSHTGTGRADTQYF.

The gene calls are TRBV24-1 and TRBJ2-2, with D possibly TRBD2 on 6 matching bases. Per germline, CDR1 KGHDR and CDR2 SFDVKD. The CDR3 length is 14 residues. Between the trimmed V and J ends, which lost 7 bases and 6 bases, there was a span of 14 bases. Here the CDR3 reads CATSRDSGPGELFF. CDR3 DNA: TGTGCCACCAGCCGGGACTCTGGGCCCGGGGAGCTGTTTTTT.

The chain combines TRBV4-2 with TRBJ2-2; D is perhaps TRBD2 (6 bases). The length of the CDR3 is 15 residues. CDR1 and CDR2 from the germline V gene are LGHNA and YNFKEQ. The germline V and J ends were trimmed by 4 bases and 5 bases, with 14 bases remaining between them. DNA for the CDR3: TGTGCCAGCAGCCCCAAGGTGGCGGGGACCGGGGAGCTGTTTTTT. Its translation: CASSPKVAGTGELFF.

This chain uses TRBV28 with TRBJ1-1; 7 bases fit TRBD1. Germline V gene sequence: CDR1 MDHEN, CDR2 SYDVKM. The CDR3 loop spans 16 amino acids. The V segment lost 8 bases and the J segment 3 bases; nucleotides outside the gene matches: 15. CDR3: CASLSLRGRGDTEAFF. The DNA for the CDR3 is TGTGCCAGCCTTTCCTTAAGGGGGCGGGGGGACACTGAAGCTTTCTTT.

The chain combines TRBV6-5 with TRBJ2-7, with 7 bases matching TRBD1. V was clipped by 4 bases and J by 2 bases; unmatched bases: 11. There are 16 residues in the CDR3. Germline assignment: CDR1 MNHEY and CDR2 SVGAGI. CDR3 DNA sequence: TGTGCCAGCAGTTCCCGACGCAGGGGGTTAACCTACGAGCAGTACTTC. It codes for CASSSRRRGLTYEQYF.

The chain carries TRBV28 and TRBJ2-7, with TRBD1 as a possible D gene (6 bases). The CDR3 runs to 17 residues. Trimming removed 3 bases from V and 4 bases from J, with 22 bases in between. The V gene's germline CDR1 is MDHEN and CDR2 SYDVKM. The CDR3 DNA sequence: TGTGCCAGCAGTTTGCCCAGGGGACACGACCTAAGGTACGAGCAGTACTTC. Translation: CASSLPRGHDLRYEQYF.

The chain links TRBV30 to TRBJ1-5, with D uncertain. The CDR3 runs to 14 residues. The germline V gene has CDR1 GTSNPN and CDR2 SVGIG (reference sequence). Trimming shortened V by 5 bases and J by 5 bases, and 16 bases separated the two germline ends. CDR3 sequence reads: CAWSQTARDQPQHF. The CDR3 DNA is TGTGCCTGGTCCCAAACAGCGAGGGATCAGCCCCAGCATTTT.

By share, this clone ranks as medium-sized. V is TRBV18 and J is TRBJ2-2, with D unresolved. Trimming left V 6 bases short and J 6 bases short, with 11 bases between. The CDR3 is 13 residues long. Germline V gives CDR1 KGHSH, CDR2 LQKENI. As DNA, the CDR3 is TGTGCCAGCTCCCTCGAGGCGGCCGGGGAGCTGTTTTTT. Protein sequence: CASSLEAAGELFF. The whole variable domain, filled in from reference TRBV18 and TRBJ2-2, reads NAGVMQNPRHLVRRRGQEARLRCSPMKGHSHVYWYRQLPEEGLKFMVYLQKENIIDESGMPKERFSAEFPKEGPSILRIQQVVRGDSAAYFCASSLEAAGELFFGEGSRLTVL.

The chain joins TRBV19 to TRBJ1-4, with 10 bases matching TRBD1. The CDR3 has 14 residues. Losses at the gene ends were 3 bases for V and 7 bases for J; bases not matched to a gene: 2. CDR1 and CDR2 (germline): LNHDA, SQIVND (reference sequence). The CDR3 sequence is CASSMGQGREKLFF. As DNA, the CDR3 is TGTGCCAGTAGTATGGGACAGGGGCGTGAAAAACTGTTTTTT.